A selection of T cell receptor beta chains follows, all from one sample in a study of blood T cell repertoires in COVID-19. Assay: immunoSEQ multiplex PCR; the TCRdb copy retains only in-frame clones and omits some. The data contain 230,000 or so clones, around 90% of them singletons. Sequencing was carried out using peripheral blood. These TCRs come from a woman aged 60-70 years with COVID-19, enrolled during active disease. Both conserved end residues are part of each CDR3. Fields, in order: clone size, V gene, J gene, CDR3 protein. The listing skips clone size in some rows; elsewhere it reads once, few, many or a size class.

NA,TRBV29-1,TRBJ1-2,CSAEKGQDSYGYTF
NA,TRBV5-4,TRBJ2-7,CASSPDWTTYEQYF
NA,TRBV5-1,TRBJ1-4,CASSSRDREREKLFF
once,TRBV6-5,TRBJ1-2,CASRSAGQGFSGYTF
NA,TRBV5-1,TRBJ2-5,CASSLEGRQETQYF
once,TRBV18,TRBJ2-7,CASSHRGSSYEQYF
NA,TRBV4-3,TRBJ1-5,CASSHRTGRNQPQHF
NA,TRBV7-9,TRBJ2-1,CASSGYRGLSSSYNEQFF
NA,TRBV28,TRBJ1-1,CASRTGNTEAFF
NA,TRBV7-8,TRBJ1-5,CASSLARTANQPQHF
NA,TRBV27,TRBJ2-4,CASSLSGLAGGLENIQYF
once,TRBV18,TRBJ1-5,CASSPGTGGTNQPQHF
NA,TRBV5-1,TRBJ1-2,CASSLTTGAPYGYTF
once,TRBV25-1,TRBJ2-4,CASAPRGGQNIQYF
NA,TRBV5-6,TRBJ1-2,CASSPDFQRLGYTF
NA,TRBV4-2,TRBJ2-3,CASSHTGTSGVGADTQYF
NA,TRBV19,TRBJ2-1,CASSGRGEQFF
NA,TRBV9,TRBJ1-2,CASSSTGEEYGYTF
NA,TRBV7-2,TRBJ1-4,CASRNQGGEKLFF
few,TRBV29-1,TRBJ1-2,CSVEAFMTAATPPVNYGYTF
NA,TRBV6-5,TRBJ2-1,CASSRLDGYNEQFF
NA,TRBV5-6,TRBJ1-3,CASSLGGAFISGNTIYF
NA,TRBV18,TRBJ2-3,CASSITSGGSSTDTQYF
NA,TRBV6-5,TRBJ2-7,CASSYSGGTYEQYF
NA,TRBV5-4,TRBJ1-3,CASSWGQAGNTIYF
NA,TRBV3-1/TRBV3-2,TRBJ2-1,CASSQGASGYEQFF
NA,TRBV9,TRBJ2-1,CASSAPLAGGIYNEQFF
NA,TRBV19,TRBJ2-1,CASSIATTTIHYNEQFF
NA,TRBV2,TRBJ2-7,CASTRDRGDEQYF
NA,TRBV7-2,TRBJ2-3,CASSLELGGGTDTQYF
NA,TRBV4-1,TRBJ1-1,CASSQALTGGPSLNTEAFF
once,TRBV14,TRBJ1-2,CASSPTGIYGYTF
NA,TRBV10-3,TRBJ1-2,CAISESPVAGEDYGYTF
NA,TRBV7-9,TRBJ1-1,CASNVQENTEAFF
NA,TRBV7-9,TRBJ1-2,CASSLSQGYGYTF
NA,TRBV2,TRBJ2-7,CASIRRNLDEQYF
NA,TRBV15,TRBJ1-2,CATSSTGEYGYTF
NA,TRBV5-4,TRBJ1-6,CASSFSTGTGSSYNSPLHF
NA,TRBV27,TRBJ2-7,CASSIFRTGNDYEQYF
NA,TRBV11-2,TRBJ1-2,CASSPSGTGYGYTF
once,TRBV21-1,TRBJ1-2,CASSKLRRGSDGYTF
once,TRBV7-9,TRBJ1-5,CASSLGGRGPQHF
NA,TRBV14,TRBJ1-1,CASSQEGVREAFF
NA,TRBV6-5,TRBJ2-1,CASSSRTGNEQFF
NA,TRBV5-4,TRBJ2-7,CASSGGPQGGSYEQYF
few,TRBV6-1,TRBJ1-1,CASSESGGLTEAFF
NA,TRBV7-8,TRBJ2-2,CASSGSGATVGELFF
NA,TRBV10-3,TRBJ2-1,CASGAGAGGSNEQFF
NA,TRBV19,TRBJ1-1,CASSIRQGVNNEAFF
NA,TRBV7-8,TRBJ1-5,CASSSGTTGNQPQHF
once,TRBV29-1,TRBJ2-1,CSVAGTGNEQFF
NA,TRBV7-9,TRBJ2-1,CASSLFSGGLNEQFF
NA,TRBV7-2,TRBJ2-1,CASSLLGGTSVYEQFF